This is a list of T cell receptor beta chains from one sample in a study of CD8+ T cells in alopecia areata. The assay was immunoSEQ multiplex PCR, and TCRdb's table has in-frame clones only and misses some. The sample holds more than 85,000 clones, roughly two thirds seen once. Specimen: CD8+ T cells sorted from blood, collected at week 4, from a patient treated with tofacitinib. The source is a human donor with alopecia areata. CDR3s include the opening cysteine and the closing phenylalanine or tryptophan. D genes are given only for firm matches. Size is stated for part of the rows, as once, few or many counts, or as a class when the clone is expanded.

v_call,j_call,d_call,clone_size,cdr3_aa
TRBV29-1,TRBJ2-1,.,.,CSADGLVLNEQFF
TRBV5-6,TRBJ1-2,.,.,CASSSYIPGSLYGYTF
TRBV5-5,TRBJ2-6,TRBD1,.,CASSPYRGSGANVLTF
TRBV4-3,TRBJ1-1,.,.,CASSQGEGLNTEAFF
TRBV7-3,TRBJ2-1,.,.,CASSPQGRNEQFF
TRBV7-2,TRBJ1-2,.,.,CASSLGTVAYGYTF
TRBV4-1,TRBJ1-5,.,.,CASSLGPLNQPQHF
TRBV28,TRBJ2-2,.,few,CASSDHPLGTGELFF
TRBV2,TRBJ2-7,.,few,CASSDSLTYEQYF
TRBV14,TRBJ2-7,.,few,CASSDVTGEQYF
TRBV27,TRBJ1-1,.,few,CASSPGTYTEAFF
TRBV4-2,TRBJ2-7,.,.,CASSQRTGEDEQYF
TRBV2,TRBJ2-5,.,few,CASSPEETQYF
TRBV14,TRBJ2-1,.,.,CASSPPADRDSYNEQFF
TRBV6-4,TRBJ2-1,.,.,CASSAQGVASPSEQFF
TRBV30,TRBJ1-4,.,.,CAWSQTATNEKLFF
TRBV2,TRBJ2-7,.,.,CASTGSEIYEQYF
TRBV7-8,TRBJ2-7,.,.,CASSLRGTYEQYF
TRBV7-6,TRBJ2-3,.,.,CASSLAPVAPTDTQYF
TRBV29-1,TRBJ1-1,.,.,CSVEDKAPTQRAFF
TRBV5-8,TRBJ1-3,.,few,CASSLSNRDSGNTIYF
TRBV7-2,TRBJ1-1,TRBD1,.,CASSVTPGQGADAFF
TRBV7-9,TRBJ1-4,.,.,CASSPQGDLNEKLFF
TRBV7-8,TRBJ2-1,TRBD2,.,CASSLTRGLADSYNEQFF
TRBV4-1,TRBJ2-1,.,.,CASSQAVMGPNEQFF
TRBV29-1,TRBJ2-1,TRBD2,few,CSVLAGVEQFF
TRBV2,TRBJ2-1,TRBD1,many,CASREILGQGRDNEQFF
TRBV5-6,TRBJ2-7,.,.,CASSPDGAYEQYF
TRBV7-9,TRBJ2-3,.,.,CASSLASVTDTQYF
TRBV27,TRBJ1-2,.,.,CASSYGGTYGYTF
TRBV7-2,TRBJ2-7,.,.,CASSLAGRHTYEQYF
TRBV7-6,TRBJ2-3,TRBD2,.,CASSHPGLELDTQYF
TRBV27,TRBJ2-7,TRBD2,few,CASTKAGAPYEQYF
TRBV28,TRBJ2-2,.,few,CASSPRGGAGELFF
TRBV11-2,TRBJ2-3,.,.,CASSLDSSYTQYF
TRBV4-1,TRBJ2-2,TRBD2,.,CASSHVAGGPSTGELFF
TRBV6-5,TRBJ2-4,.,.,CASSYGGTNIQYF
TRBV4-1,TRBJ2-2,.,.,CASSQGGAGAGELFF
TRBV29-1,TRBJ2-1,TRBD2,.,CSVDPLAGGPYNEQFF
TRBV7-9,TRBJ2-4,.,.,CASSLVGQGTKNIQYF
TRBV5-1,TRBJ2-6,.,.,CASSRIVAGANVLTF
TRBV6-6,TRBJ1-5,.,few,CASTRDGYNQPQHF
TRBV27,TRBJ2-2,.,few,CASSWVGGELFF
TRBV29-1,TRBJ2-5,.,.,CSVNSNVFLETQYF
TRBV7-9,TRBJ2-1,.,few,CASSNRDNPTHEQFF